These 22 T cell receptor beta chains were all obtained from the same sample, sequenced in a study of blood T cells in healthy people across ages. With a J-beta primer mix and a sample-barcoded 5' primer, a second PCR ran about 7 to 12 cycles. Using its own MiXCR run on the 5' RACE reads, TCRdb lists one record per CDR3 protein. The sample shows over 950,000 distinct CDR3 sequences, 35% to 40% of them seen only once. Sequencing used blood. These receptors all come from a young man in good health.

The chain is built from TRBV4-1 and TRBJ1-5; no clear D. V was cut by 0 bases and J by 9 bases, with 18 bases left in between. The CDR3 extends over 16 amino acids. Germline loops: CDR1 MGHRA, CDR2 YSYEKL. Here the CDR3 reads CASSQEPEQGYRPQHF. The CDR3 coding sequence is TGCGCCAGCAGCCAAGAGCCGGAACAAGGCTATCGGCCCCAGCATTTT.

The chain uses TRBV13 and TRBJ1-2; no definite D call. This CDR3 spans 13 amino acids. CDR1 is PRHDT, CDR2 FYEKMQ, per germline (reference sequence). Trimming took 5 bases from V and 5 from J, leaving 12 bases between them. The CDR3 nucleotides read TGTGCCAGCAGCGTAGTCAGGTCTTATGGCTACACCTTC. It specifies CASSVVRSYGYTF.

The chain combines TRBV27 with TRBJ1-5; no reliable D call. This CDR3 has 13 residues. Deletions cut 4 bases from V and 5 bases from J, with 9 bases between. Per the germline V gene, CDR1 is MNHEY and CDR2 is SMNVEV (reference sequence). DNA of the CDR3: TGTGCCAGCAGTTGGGCAACCGATCAGCCCCAGCATTTT. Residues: CASSWATDQPQHF.

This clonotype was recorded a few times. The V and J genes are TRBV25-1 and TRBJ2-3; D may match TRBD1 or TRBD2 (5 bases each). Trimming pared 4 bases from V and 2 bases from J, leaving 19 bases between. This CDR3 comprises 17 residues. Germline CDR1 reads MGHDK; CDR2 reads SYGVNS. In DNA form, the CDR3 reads TGTGCCAGCAGTGGGGCCCCCGGTTTGGGGACCACAGATACGCAGTATTTT. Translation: CASSGAPGLGTTDTQYF.

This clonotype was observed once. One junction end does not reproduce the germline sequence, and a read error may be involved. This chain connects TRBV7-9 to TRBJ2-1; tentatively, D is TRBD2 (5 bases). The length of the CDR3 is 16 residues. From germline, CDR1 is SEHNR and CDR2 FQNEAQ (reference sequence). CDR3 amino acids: CASIPRAGSSYKEQFF. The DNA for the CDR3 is TGTGCCAGCATCCCGCGGGCCGGAAGCTCCTACAAGGAGCAGTTCTTC.

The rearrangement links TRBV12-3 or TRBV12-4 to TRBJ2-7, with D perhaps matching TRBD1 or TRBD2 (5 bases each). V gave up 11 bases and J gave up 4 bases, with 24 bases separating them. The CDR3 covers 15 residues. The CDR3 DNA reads TGTGCCGTCCGCATGGGGGACGTCAGACTTTACGAGCAGTACTTC. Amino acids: CAVRMGDVRLYEQYF.

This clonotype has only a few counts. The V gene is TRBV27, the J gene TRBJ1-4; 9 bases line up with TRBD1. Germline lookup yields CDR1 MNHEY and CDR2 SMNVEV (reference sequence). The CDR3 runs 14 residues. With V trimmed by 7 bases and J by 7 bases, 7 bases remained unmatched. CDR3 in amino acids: CASTRDRESEKLFF. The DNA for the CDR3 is TGTGCCAGCACCAGGGACAGGGAGAGTGAAAAACTGTTTTTT.

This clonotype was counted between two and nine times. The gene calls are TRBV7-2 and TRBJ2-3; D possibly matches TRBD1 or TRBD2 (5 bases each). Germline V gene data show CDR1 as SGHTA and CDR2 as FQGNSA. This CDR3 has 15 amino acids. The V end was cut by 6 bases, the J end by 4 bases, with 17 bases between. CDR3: CASRLPLLGADTQYF. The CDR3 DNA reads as TGTGCCAGCAGGCTACCGCTTTTGGGGGCAGATACGCAGTATTTT.

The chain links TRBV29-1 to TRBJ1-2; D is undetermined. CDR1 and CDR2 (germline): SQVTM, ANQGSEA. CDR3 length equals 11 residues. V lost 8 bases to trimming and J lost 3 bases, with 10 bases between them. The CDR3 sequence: CSFGDDYGYTF. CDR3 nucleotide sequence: TGCAGCTTTGGCGACGACTATGGCTACACCTTC.

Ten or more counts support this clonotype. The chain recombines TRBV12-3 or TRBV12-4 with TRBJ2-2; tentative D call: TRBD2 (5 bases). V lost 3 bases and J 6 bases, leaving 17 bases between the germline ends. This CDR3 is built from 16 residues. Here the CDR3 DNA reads TGTGCCAGCAGTTTTGGTCCCTCGGGGTATTCCGGGGAGCTGTTTTTT. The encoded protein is CASSFGPSGYSGELFF.

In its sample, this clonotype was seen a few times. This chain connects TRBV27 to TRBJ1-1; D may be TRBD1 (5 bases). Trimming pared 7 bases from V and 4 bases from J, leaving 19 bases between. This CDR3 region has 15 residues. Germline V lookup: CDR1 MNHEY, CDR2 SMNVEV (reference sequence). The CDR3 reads CASISGDPRGTEAFF. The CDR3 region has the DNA TGTGCCAGCATCTCTGGGGACCCCCGGGGCACTGAAGCTTTCTTT.

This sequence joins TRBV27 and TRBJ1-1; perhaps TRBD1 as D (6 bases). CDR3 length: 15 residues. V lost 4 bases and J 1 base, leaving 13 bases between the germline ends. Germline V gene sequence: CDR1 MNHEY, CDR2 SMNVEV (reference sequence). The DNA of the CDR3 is TGTGCCAGCAGTTCCATGGGGGCAGCGAACACTGAAGCTTTCTTT. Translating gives CASSSMGAANTEAFF.

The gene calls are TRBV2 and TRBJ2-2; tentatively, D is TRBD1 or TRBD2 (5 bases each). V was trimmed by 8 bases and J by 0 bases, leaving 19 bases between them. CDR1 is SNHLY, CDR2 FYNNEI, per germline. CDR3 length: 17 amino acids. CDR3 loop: CASVEVPGTTNTGELFF. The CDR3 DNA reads TGTGCCAGCGTTGAGGTTCCCGGGACGACGAACACCGGGGAGCTGTTTTTT.

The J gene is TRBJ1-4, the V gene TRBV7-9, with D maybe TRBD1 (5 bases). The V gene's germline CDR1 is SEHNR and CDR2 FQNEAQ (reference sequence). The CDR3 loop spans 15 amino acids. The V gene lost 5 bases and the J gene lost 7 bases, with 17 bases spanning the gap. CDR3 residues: CASSPGTVWGEKLFF. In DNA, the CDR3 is TGTGCCAGCAGCCCGGGGACCGTTTGGGGTGAAAAACTGTTTTTT.

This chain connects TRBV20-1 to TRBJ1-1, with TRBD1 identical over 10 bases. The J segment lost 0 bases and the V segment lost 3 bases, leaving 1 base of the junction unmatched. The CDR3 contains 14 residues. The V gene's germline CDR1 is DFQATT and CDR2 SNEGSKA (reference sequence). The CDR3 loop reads CSARDRGMNTEAFF. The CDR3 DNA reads TGCAGTGCTAGGGACAGGGGGATGAACACTGAAGCTTTCTTT.

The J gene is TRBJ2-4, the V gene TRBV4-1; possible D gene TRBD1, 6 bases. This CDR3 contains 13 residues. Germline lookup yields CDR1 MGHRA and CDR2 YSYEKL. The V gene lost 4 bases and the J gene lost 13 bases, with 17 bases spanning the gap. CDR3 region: CASSPWTDNEQYF. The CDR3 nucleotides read TGCGCCAGCAGCCCGTGGACAGACAATGAGCAGTACTTC.

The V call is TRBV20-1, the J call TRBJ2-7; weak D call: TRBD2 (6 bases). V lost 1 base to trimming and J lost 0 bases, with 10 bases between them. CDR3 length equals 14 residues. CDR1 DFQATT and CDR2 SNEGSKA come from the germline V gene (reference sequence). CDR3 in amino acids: CSARVWGDSYEQYF. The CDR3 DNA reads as TGCAGTGCTAGAGTATGGGGGGACTCCTACGAGCAGTACTTC.

CDR3 in amino acids: CASVSGTLGLNEQFF. For the CDR3, the DNA is TGTGCCAGCGTCTCCGGGACACTGGGTCTTAATGAGCAGTTCTTC. The gene calls are TRBV4-2 and TRBJ2-1; TRBD1 is a possible D gene (6 bases). The CDR3 sequence is 15 residues long. Germline V gene data show CDR1 as LGHNA and CDR2 as YNFKEQ. V lost 8 bases and J 7 bases, leaving 21 bases between the germline ends.

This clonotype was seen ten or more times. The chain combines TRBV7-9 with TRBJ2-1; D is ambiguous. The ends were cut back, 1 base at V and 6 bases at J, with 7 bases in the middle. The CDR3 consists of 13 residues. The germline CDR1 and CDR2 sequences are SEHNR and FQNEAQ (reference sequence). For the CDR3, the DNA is TGTGCCAGCAGCTTAGTTAGCAGCAATGAGCAGTTCTTC. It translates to CASSLVSSNEQFF.

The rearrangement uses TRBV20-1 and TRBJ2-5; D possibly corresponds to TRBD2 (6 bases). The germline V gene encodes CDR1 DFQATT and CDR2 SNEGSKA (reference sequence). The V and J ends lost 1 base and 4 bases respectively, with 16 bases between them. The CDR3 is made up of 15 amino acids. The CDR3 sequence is CSARVLRAGRETQYF. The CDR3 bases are TGCAGTGCTAGAGTTCTCAGGGCGGGGAGAGAGACCCAGTACTTC.

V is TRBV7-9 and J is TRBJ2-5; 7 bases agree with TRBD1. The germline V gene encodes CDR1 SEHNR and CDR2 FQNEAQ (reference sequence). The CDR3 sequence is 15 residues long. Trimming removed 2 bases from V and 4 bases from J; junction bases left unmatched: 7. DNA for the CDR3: TGTGCCAGCAGCTTATGGGAGAGGGGGCGAGAGACCCAGTACTTC. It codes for CASSLWERGRETQYF. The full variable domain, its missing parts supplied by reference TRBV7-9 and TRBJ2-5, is DTGVSQNPRHKITKRGQNVTFRCDPISEHNRLYWYRQTLGQGPEFLTYFQNEAQLEKSRLLSDRFSAERPKGSFSTLEIQRTEQGDSAMYLCASSLWERGRETQYFGPGTRLLVL.

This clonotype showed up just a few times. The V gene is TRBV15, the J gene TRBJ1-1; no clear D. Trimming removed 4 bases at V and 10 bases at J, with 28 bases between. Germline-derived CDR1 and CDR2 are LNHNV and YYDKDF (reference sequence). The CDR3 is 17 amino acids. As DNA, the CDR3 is TGTGCCACCAGCAAACCCGCGGAGAGGGTGGGCCGCTTTGTAGCTTTCTTT. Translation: CATSKPAERVGRFVAFF. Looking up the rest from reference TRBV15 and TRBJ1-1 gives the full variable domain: DAMVIQNPRYQVTQFGKPVTLSCSQTLNHNVMYWYQQKSSQAPKLLFHYYDKDFNNEADTPDNFQSRRPNTSFCFLDIRSPGLGDTAMYLCATSKPAERVGRFVAFFGQGTRLTVV.